This T cell receptor (beta chain) appears in the sequencing data of a study of radiotherapy plus CTLA-4 blockade in lung cancer listed by TCRdb under 2018. Turning to the overall study: Objective responses occurred in 18% of enrolled patients, and less than 35% achieved disease control.

Focal radiation therapy combined with CTLA-4 blockade (ipilimumab) was tested in patients with chemo-refractory metastatic non-small-cell lung cancer. Overall results and qualifications from the work: Increased serum interferon-beta after radiation, together with early dynamic changes in blood T cell clones, were reported to be the strongest predictors of response. After treatment with radiotherapy and ipilimumab, TCR clones that originated in tumors expanded in peripheral blood.

As for this clone: No cognate antigen has been identified for it. No qualities accompany the bases; no much larger clone lies one base away.

The method behind the library was the immunoSEQ multiplex PCR assay. The table was pulled from immuneACCESS by TCRdb, which kept in-frame rearrangements only. Such tables lose some clones; where checked, under half of the loss comes from unresolved V genes, and the rest has no known cause. The table for this sample lists about 32,000 clones; approximately 85% of them were counted only once. About 5.8% of the sample lies in the top ten. CDR1 SGHTA and CDR2 FQGNSA are derived from the germline V gene. V is cut by 4 bases and J by 0 bases, and the space between the germline ends is 19 bases. The CDR3 covers 18 residues, taking in both the cysteine and the phenylalanine. Left in the record is the CDR3 DNA by itself, 54 bases read in frame from the first base.

This sequence uses TRBV7-2 and TRBJ2-1; no D segment can be confidently identified. This TCR was recovered from a human donor with non-small cell lung cancer who had stable disease on radiotherapy plus ipilimumab. Material: peripheral blood, obtained from a patient treated with radiotherapy plus ipilimumab. The DNA is as follows: TGTGCCAGCAGCTCGACAACCCCTAAGCCCTACTCCTACAATGAGCAGTTCTTC. Translated, this gives CASSSTTPKPYSYNEQFF.